This T cell receptor beta chain was documented in a study of T cells in Graves' hyperthyroidism and ophthalmopathy. This clonotype occurred once. There were TCR beta CDR3 regions amplified from RNA transcripts. TCR CDR3 underwent first-round RT-PCR with the HTBI primer set. TCRdb re-derived calls from the multiplex PCR reads in MiXCR, one entry per CDR3 protein. The table shows almost 600,000 distinct CDR3 sequences, with about 43% occurring only once. Hyperthyroidism in the patients, aged 18 to 65, was newly diagnosed and under 2 months in duration. Criteria for exclusion of patients were uncontrolled infection, other autoimmune disease, pregnancy or lactation. The TCR sequence derives from a woman between 18 and 30 years old with Graves' hyperthyroidism. Sequencing was done on a sample of peripheral blood or thyroid tissue (not recorded which).

CDR3 in amino acids: CSASGRDGETQYF. The DNA for the CDR3 is TGCAGTGCTAGTGGGCGGGATGGGGAGACCCAGTACTTC. The chain couples TRBV20-1 to TRBJ2-5; the D gene is possibly TRBD2 (6 bases). The CDR3 has 13 amino acids. With 3 bases removed from V and 5 bases from J, the gap between germline ends came to 13 bases. Germline CDR1 and CDR2: DFQATT and SNEGSKA (reference sequence).